The subject of this entry is one T cell receptor beta chain. The antigen is undetermined. This CDR3 contains 17 residues. Trimming removed 2 bases from V and 5 bases from J; junction bases left unmatched: 12. CDR1 and CDR2 from the germline V gene are MDHEN and SYDVKM. MiXCR, run by TCRdb on the PCR reads, gives a single entry per CDR3 protein. Seen here are around 31,000 distinct CDR3 sequences, approximately 49% observed once, and the top ten hold 5.8%. The data were obtained in a study of vaccination and CD4 T cells after COVID-19. Study as a whole: Six males and four females constituted the convalescent cohort, two of whom were Hispanic. A few convalescent patients were sampled post-vaccination (at day 14 and at days 161 to 241).

Time point given: late sampling 161 to 241 days after vaccination in three convalescent patients. Study-level results: Post-vaccination, and not before, a median roughly 86% of reactive clones appeared in convalescent patients.

The receptor comes from a human donor who had recovered from COVID-19. The sequencing here drew on CD4+ T cells from blood, taken about 7 months after SARS-CoV-2 vaccination. V is TRBV28 and J is TRBJ2-3; 8 bases line up with TRBD2. For the CDR3, the DNA is TGTGCCAGCAGTTTAGAAGTGTGGCTAGCGGGCCGAGATACGCAGTATTTT. Encoded protein: CASSLEVWLAGRDTQYF.